These 7 T cell receptor beta chains were all obtained from the same sample, sequenced in a study of blood T cell repertoires in COVID-19. Libraries were prepared by immunoSEQ multiplex PCR; TCRdb keeps only in-frame clonotypes and omits some of them. The profile shows under 200,000 clones, over 70% of them singletons. The sequenced sample consisted of PBMCs or T cells enriched from blood (not recorded which). The receptors were sampled from a man over 45 who had recovered from COVID-19.

This clone was seen a single time. This chain uses TRBV30 with TRBJ2-6; TRBD1 is a possible D gene (6 bases). The CDR3 length is 12 residues. Trimming left V 2 bases short and J 19 bases short, with 18 bases between. CDR1 is GTSNPN and CDR2 is SVGIG in the germline V gene (reference sequence). The chain's CDR3 is CAWSNTGPLTTF. The CDR3 DNA follows: TGTGCCTGGAGTAACACAGGGCCCCTGACAACTTTC. The complete variable domain, with remaining parts taken from reference TRBV30 and TRBJ2-6, reads SQTIHQWPATLVQPVGSPLSLECTVEGTSNPNLYWYRQAAGRGLQLLFYSVGIGQISSEVPQNLSASRPQDRQFILSSKKLLLSDSGFYLCAWSNTGPLTTFGAGSRLTVL.

CDR3 in DNA: TGTGCCAGCAGCCAAAATAAGGGGAACCAAGAGACCCAGTACTTC. It yields the protein CASSQNKGNQETQYF. The chain links TRBV14 to TRBJ2-5, with D tentatively TRBD1 (5 bases). Trimming took off 2 bases at V and 0 bases at J, with 10 bases between the two ends. Looked up from germline, CDR1 is SGHDN and CDR2 is FVKESK. CDR3 length: 15 amino acids.

The chain links TRBV5-4 to TRBJ2-5, with TRBD1 as a possible D gene (6 bases). The CDR3 is made up of 15 amino acids. V was shortened by 4 bases and J by 1 base, with 14 bases between the two germline ends. Germline V gene lookup returns CDR1 SGHNT and CDR2 YYREEE (reference sequence). The CDR3 nucleotides read TGTGCCAGCAGCCTCCAGACAGGCTTCCAAGAGACCCAGTACTTC. Translating gives CASSLQTGFQETQYF.

This rearrangement joins TRBV6-6 to TRBJ1-5; the D gene is possibly TRBD1 (5 bases). The CDR3 spans 14 residues. The V and J ends lost 9 bases and 6 bases respectively, with 18 bases between them. Germline-derived CDR1 and CDR2 are MNHNY and SVGAGI (reference sequence). As DNA, the CDR3 is TGTGCCAGTACCACCCCCGGTAGGGGTCAGCCCCAGCATTTT. Residues: CASTTPGRGQPQHF.

This clone has a handful of counts. The V gene is TRBV19, the J gene TRBJ2-7; maybe TRBD1 (6 bases). This CDR3 contains 16 residues. Looked up from germline, CDR1 is LNHDA and CDR2 is SQIVND (reference sequence). V was cut by 4 bases and J by 0 bases, with 16 bases left in between. The CDR3 DNA is TGTGCCAGTAGTAGAGGTGCGACAGGAGGCTCCTACGAGCAGTACTTC. Residues: CASSRGATGGSYEQYF.

The rearrangement joins TRBV6-4 to TRBJ2-3, with D possibly being TRBD2 (5 bases). Trimming removed 0 bases from V and 4 bases from J, with 5 bases in between. Germline assignment: CDR1 MRHNA and CDR2 SNTAGT. This CDR3 is built from 13 residues. The CDR3 bases are TGTGCCAGCAGTGACTCCGGGGCAGATACGCAGTATTTT. The encoded protein is CASSDSGADTQYF.

This clone was recorded only once. V usage is TRBV19 and J usage is TRBJ2-7; D may be TRBD2 (5 bases). Germline V gene lookup returns CDR1 LNHDA and CDR2 SQIVND (reference sequence). The CDR3 is 14 residues long. The V gene lost 5 bases and the J gene lost 0 bases, with 11 bases spanning the gap. The CDR3 DNA reads as TGTGCCAGTAGTTCCGGGGTTGGCTCCTACGAGCAGTACTTC. Protein sequence: CASSSGVGSYEQYF.